A single sample gave rise to the 30 T cell receptor beta chains below, sequenced in a study of CD8 T cells in Susac syndrome. A quantity of about 0.5 to 1 ug RNA underwent reverse transcription using random hexamers. TCRdb reanalysed the immunoSEQ multiplex PCR reads using MiXCR and keeps one entry per CDR3 protein. The sample lists over 200,000 distinct CDR3 sequences; 85% to 95% were seen once. The sequenced material came from CD4+ T cells from PBMCs. Receptor source: a human donor with multiple sclerosis.

The V and J genes are TRBV29-1 and TRBJ2-7; D remains ambiguous. There are 11 residues in the CDR3. V lost 4 bases to trimming and J lost 2 bases, with 6 bases between them. The germline gives CDR1 SQVTM, CDR2 ANQGSEA. CDR3 DNA: TGCAGCGTTGTAACTCCCTACGAGCAGTACTTC. Its protein product is CSVVTPYEQYF.

This chain joins TRBV12-3 or TRBV12-4 and TRBJ1-2; tentatively, D is TRBD1 (6 bases). V gave up 7 bases and J gave up 6 bases, with 21 bases separating them. This CDR3 has 15 residues. Here the CDR3 reads CASTKFAQGKDGYTF. CDR3 coding DNA: TGTGCCAGCACCAAATTCGCGCAGGGGAAGGATGGCTACACCTTC.

This clonotype was picked up one time. The chain links TRBV9 to TRBJ1-2, with TRBD1 as a possible D gene (6 bases). CDR1 and CDR2 (germline): SGDLS, YYNGEE. The CDR3 loop spans 14 amino acids. The V end was cut by 4 bases, the J end by 6 bases, with 16 bases between. CDR3 nucleotides: TGTGCCAGCAGCAAACGACAGGCTGCTGATGGCTACACCTTC. This codes for CASSKRQAADGYTF.

The chain recombines TRBV4-2 with TRBJ2-5; D gene uncertain. The V and J ends lost 1 base and 7 bases respectively, with 4 bases between them. Germline V gives CDR1 LGHNA, CDR2 YNFKEQ. This CDR3 has 11 amino acids. CDR3: CASSQVGTQYF. CDR3 DNA sequence: TGTGCCAGCAGCCAAGTTGGGACCCAGTACTTC.

The chain employs TRBV10-3 and TRBJ2-1, with D unresolved. From germline, CDR1 is ENHRY and CDR2 SYGVKD. The CDR3 consists of 12 residues. Trimming removed 2 bases at V and 9 bases at J, with 8 bases between. CDR3 loop: CAISEVLREQFF. Here the CDR3 DNA reads TGTGCCATCAGTGAGGTCTTGCGTGAGCAGTTCTTC.

The CDR3 is CSASDLQANEQFF. In DNA, the CDR3 is TGCAGTGCCTCGGATTTACAGGCCAATGAGCAGTTCTTC. V is TRBV20-1 and J is TRBJ2-1; the D gene is possibly TRBD1 (5 bases). Deletions cut 6 bases from V and 6 bases from J, with 15 bases between. This CDR3 region has 13 residues. CDR1 and CDR2 from the germline V gene are DFQATT and SNEGSKA (reference sequence).

The chain carries TRBV19 and TRBJ2-3; the D gene could be TRBD1 or TRBD2 (5 bases each). V lost 11 bases and J lost 3, with 12 bases in between. This CDR3 has 12 residues. CDR1 is LNHDA and CDR2 is SQIVND in the germline V gene (reference sequence). CDR3 amino acids: CAGDQFTDTQYF. CDR3 coding DNA: TGTGCCGGGGACCAATTTACAGATACGCAGTATTTT.

V usage is TRBV23-1 and J usage is TRBJ1-5, with TRBD1 matching over 7 bases. TRBV23-1 is reported as an ORF; its role is uncertain. Trimming removed 6 bases from V and 6 bases from J; junction bases left unmatched: 17. CDR3 length: 17 amino acids. In nucleotides, the CDR3 is TGCGCCAGCAGCCCATGGAGTACAGGGGTAGTCTCTCAGCCCCAGCATTTT. This codes for CASSPWSTGVVSQPQHF.

The gene calls are TRBV3-1 and TRBJ1-1; D might be TRBD1 (6 bases). This CDR3 contains 14 residues. Trimming shortened V by 3 bases and J by 6 bases, and 14 bases separated the two germline ends. The germline gives CDR1 LGHDT, CDR2 YNNKEL (reference sequence). The CDR3 nucleotides read TGTGCCAGCAGCCACCTTACAGGGTTCGCTGAAGCTTTCTTT. Translated: CASSHLTGFAEAFF.

This clonotype was observed once. The chain is built from TRBV29-1 and TRBJ2-5; D tentatively fits TRBD1 or TRBD2 (6 bases each). The V gene's germline CDR1 is SQVTM and CDR2 ANQGSEA. With 6 bases removed from V and 2 bases from J, the gap between germline ends came to 16 bases. This CDR3 has 14 residues. CDR3 region: CSVRRGTLQETQYF. CDR3 sequence (DNA): TGCAGCGTCAGACGCGGGACACTTCAAGAGACCCAGTACTTC.

The rearrangement joins TRBV24-1 to TRBJ2-7; D might be TRBD2 (5 bases). This CDR3 contains 16 residues. V was clipped by 0 bases and J by 5 bases, with 16 bases between them. Germline loops: CDR1 KGHDR, CDR2 SFDVKD. The CDR3 region is CATSDLHGSRNHEQYF. CDR3 coding DNA: TGTGCCACCAGTGATTTGCATGGGAGCAGGAATCACGAGCAGTACTTC.

The rearrangement joins TRBV12-5 to TRBJ2-1, with 9 positions matching TRBD2. J lost 7 bases, V lost 1 base, and 5 bases had no gene match. This CDR3 is 15 amino acids long. CDR1 is LGHNT and CDR2 is FRNRAP in the germline V gene. This CDR3 is CASGLEGLAKNEQFF. The CDR3 DNA reads TGTGCTAGTGGTTTGGAAGGACTAGCGAAGAATGAGCAGTTCTTC.

This clonotype was detected once. This chain connects TRBV6-4 to TRBJ1-5, with D unclear. CDR3 length equals 15 residues. CDR1 is MRHNA and CDR2 is SNTAGT in the germline V gene. V lost 8 bases and J 2 bases, leaving 16 bases between the germline ends. The CDR3 protein is CASFCSPAGNQPQHF. DNA of the CDR3: TGTGCCAGCTTCTGTAGCCCGGCGGGCAATCAGCCCCAGCATTTT.

CDR3: CATSTSSSRRGGNIQYF. DNA for the CDR3: TGTGCCACCAGCACCTCCAGCAGCCGCAGGGGAGGAAACATTCAGTACTTC. The chain links TRBV15 to TRBJ2-4; D tentatively fits TRBD1 or TRBD2 (6 bases each). Trimming left V 4 bases short and J 6 bases short, with 22 bases between. The CDR3 is 17 residues long. Germline V gene lookup returns CDR1 LNHNV and CDR2 YYDKDF (reference sequence). Supplemented by reference TRBV15 and TRBJ2-4, the full variable domain reads DAMVIQNPRYQVTQFGKPVTLSCSQTLNHNVMYWYQQKSSQAPKLLFHYYDKDFNNEADTPDNFQSRRPNTSFCFLDIRSPGLGDTAMYLCATSTSSSRRGGNIQYFGAGTRLSVL.

The chain links TRBV7-9 to TRBJ2-3, with D tentatively TRBD2 (6 bases). Trimming took off 5 bases at V and 2 bases at J, with 14 bases between the two ends. The CDR3 has 15 amino acids. CDR1 SEHNR and CDR2 FQNEAQ come from the germline V gene (reference sequence). The CDR3 region has the DNA TGTGCCAGCAGCCGGGGACTTTCAGACACAGATACGCAGTATTTT. Translation: CASSRGLSDTDTQYF.

V gene TRBV25-1 combines with J gene TRBJ2-5, with 7 bases identical to TRBD2. The CDR3 has 13 amino acids. Germline CDR1 MGHDK, CDR2 SYGVNS. Losses at the gene ends were 3 bases for V and 9 bases for J; bases not matched to a gene: 7. CDR3 nucleotide sequence: TGTGCCAGCAGTGAGGAGTGGACTAGTTCCCAGTACTTC. It codes for CASSEEWTSSQYF.

The V call is TRBV20-1, the J call TRBJ2-5, with D perhaps matching TRBD2 (6 bases). This CDR3 is built from 13 residues. CDR1 is DFQATT and CDR2 is SNEGSKA in the germline V gene (reference sequence). Trimming removed 7 bases at V and 3 bases at J, with 15 bases between. CDR3 residues: CSGARGVKETQYF. The CDR3 DNA is TGCAGTGGGGCGCGCGGGGTTAAAGAGACCCAGTACTTC.

The rearrangement joins TRBV18 to TRBJ1-5; D is unclear. The germline gives CDR1 KGHSH, CDR2 LQKENI. Trimming cost V 3 bases and J 4 bases, with 10 bases left between them. The CDR3 length is 14 residues. The CDR3 spells CASSPGYGNQPQHF. The CDR3 DNA sequence: TGTGCCAGCTCACCGGGTTACGGGAATCAGCCCCAGCATTTT.

V and J are TRBV20-1 and TRBJ2-5; 12 bases fit TRBD2. CDR1 is DFQATT, CDR2 SNEGSKA, per germline (reference sequence). The V and J ends lost 4 bases and 4 bases, in that order; junction bases with no gene match: 4. CDR3 length: 14 residues. The chain's CDR3 is CSATSGGAIETQYF. CDR3 in DNA: TGCAGTGCTACTAGCGGGGGGGCCATAGAGACCCAGTACTTC.

The rearrangement joins TRBV20-1 to TRBJ1-2, with TRBD1 identical over 7 bases. Losses at the gene ends were 7 bases for V and 2 bases for J; bases not matched to a gene: 4. The CDR3 contains 12 residues. Germline V gene lookup returns CDR1 DFQATT and CDR2 SNEGSKA (reference sequence). CDR3 protein: CSVQGQNYGYTF. CDR3 in DNA: TGCAGTGTTCAGGGACAGAACTATGGCTACACCTTC.

V is TRBV29-1 and J is TRBJ2-3; TRBD2 aligns across 11 bases. V gave up 0 bases and J gave up 4 bases; unmatched junction bases: 6. Germline loops: CDR1 SQVTM, CDR2 ANQGSEA. The CDR3 runs 16 residues. In DNA, the CDR3 is TGCAGCGTTGAAGAAGGTAGCGGGGGGGCTTCAGATACGCAGTATTTT. It codes for CSVEEGSGGASDTQYF.

This clonotype was picked up one time. The chain uses TRBV3-1 and TRBJ1-2, with 11 bases lining up with TRBD1. CDR3 length equals 16 residues. J gave up 3 bases and V 2 bases, and 5 bases lay outside the gene matches. CDR1 and CDR2 from the germline V gene are LGHDT and YNNKEL (reference sequence). Written as DNA, the CDR3 is TGTGCCAGCAGCCAAAGAGGACAGGGGGCAGACTATGGCTACACCTTC. Its protein is CASSQRGQGADYGYTF.

The chain has TRBV15 and TRBJ1-2; D perhaps matches TRBD1 (6 bases). Germline V lookup: CDR1 LNHNV, CDR2 YYDKDF (reference sequence). V shed 0 bases and J shed 7 bases, with 15 bases lying between them. This CDR3 contains 15 residues. This chain's CDR3 is CATSRDVQGQSGYTF. CDR3 nucleotide sequence: TGTGCCACCAGCAGAGACGTACAGGGCCAAAGTGGCTACACCTTC.

This CDR3 reads CSARASGMHQPQHF. The CDR3 nucleotides read TGCAGTGCTAGAGCTTCAGGGATGCATCAGCCCCAGCATTTT. The J gene is TRBJ1-5, the V gene TRBV20-1; tentatively, D is TRBD1 (5 bases). V was clipped by 1 base and J by 5 bases, with 12 bases between them. This CDR3 spans 14 amino acids. From germline, CDR1 is DFQATT and CDR2 SNEGSKA (reference sequence).

The genes are TRBV10-3 and TRBJ1-2; tentatively, D is TRBD1 (5 bases). The CDR3 runs to 14 residues. CDR1 is ENHRY and CDR2 is SYGVKD in the germline V gene. With 0 bases removed from V and 2 bases from J, the gap between germline ends came to 7 bases. This chain's CDR3 is CAISESGANYGYTF. The CDR3 nucleotides read TGTGCCATCAGTGAGTCCGGGGCCAACTATGGCTACACCTTC.

V usage is TRBV7-2 and J usage is TRBJ2-3; unclear D gene. The CDR3 consists of 11 residues. Germline CDR1 is SGHTA and CDR2 is FQGNSA. Trimming removed 3 bases from V and 2 bases from J, with 0 bases in between. In DNA, the CDR3 is TGTGCCAGCAGCTTCACAGATACGCAGTATTTT. As protein: CASSFTDTQYF.

The genes are TRBV20-1 and TRBJ1-1; possibly TRBD1 for D (5 bases). Germline CDR1 and CDR2: DFQATT and SNEGSKA (reference sequence). The CDR3 spans 12 residues. With 5 bases removed from V and 4 bases from J, the gap between germline ends came to 11 bases. The CDR3 sequence is CSAGQGSTEAFF. The CDR3 region has the DNA TGCAGTGCTGGGCAGGGTAGCACTGAAGCTTTCTTT.

This clonotype was recorded only once. This chain connects TRBV11-2 to TRBJ2-3; the D gene could be TRBD1 or TRBD2 (7 bases each). The ends were cut back, 7 bases at V and 6 bases at J, with 14 bases in the middle. Germline V gene lookup returns CDR1 SGHAT and CDR2 FQNNGV. The CDR3 sequence is 13 residues long. The CDR3: CASNDREGDTQYF. CDR3 nucleotide sequence: TGTGCCAGCAACGACAGGGAGGGGGATACGCAGTATTTT.

The V call is TRBV3-1, the J call TRBJ2-7; D is possibly TRBD1 (5 bases). V was clipped by 0 bases and J by 5 bases, with 8 bases between them. Germline assignment: CDR1 LGHDT and CDR2 YNNKEL (reference sequence). The CDR3 runs 13 residues. The CDR3 nucleotides read TGTGCCAGCAGCCAAGATGCAGGGAACGAGCAGTACTTC. Encoded protein: CASSQDAGNEQYF.

The rearrangement joins TRBV11-2 to TRBJ1-1; no firm D call. Germline lookup yields CDR1 SGHAT and CDR2 FQNNGV. The length of the CDR3 is 14 residues. The V end lost 8 bases, the J end lost 1 base, and 14 bases lay between the germline ends. The CDR3 is CASFKDETNTEAFF. CDR3 nucleotides: TGTGCCAGCTTTAAGGACGAGACGAACACTGAAGCTTTCTTT.